Presented here are 9 T cell receptor beta chains from one specimen sequenced in a study of blood T cell repertoires in COVID-19. Here immunoSEQ multiplex PCR was the method, and the copy in TCRdb shows in-frame clones only, minus some. The data show some 60,000 clones, about 88% seen once. What was sequenced was peripheral blood. The receptors originated from a man aged 65 to 79 with acute or convalescent COVID-19.

The gene calls are TRBV5-5 and TRBJ2-2, with TRBD2 matching 7 bases. This CDR3 spans 15 amino acids. V was pared by 2 bases and J by 4 bases, with 5 bases of the junction left unmatched. CDR1 is SGHKS, CDR2 YYEKEE, per germline (reference sequence). The CDR3 DNA reads TGTGCCAGCAGCTTCTCAGCGGGGATCACCGGGGAGCTGTTTTTT. It is translated as CASSFSAGITGELFF. Variable domain in full (rest from reference TRBV5-5 and TRBJ2-2): DAGVTQSPTHLIKTRGQQVTLRCSPISGHKSVSWYQQVLGQGPQFIFQYYEKEERGRGNFPDRFSARQFPNYSSELNVNALLLGDSALYLCASSFSAGITGELFFGEGSRLTVL.

This clone was found a few times. The chain is built from TRBV27 and TRBJ2-2, with TRBD2 matching 8 bases. The J segment lost 8 bases and the V segment lost 6 bases, leaving 14 bases of the junction unmatched. CDR1 and CDR2 (germline): MNHEY, SMNVEV (reference sequence). The CDR3 contains 16 residues. In nucleotides, the CDR3 is TGTGCCAGCAGCCCCAGTATGGGACTAGGAAAGGGGGAGCTGTTTTTT. Protein: CASSPSMGLGKGELFF.

There are a few counts of this clone. The chain combines TRBV5-1 with TRBJ1-6; 8 nucleotides line up with TRBD1. CDR3 size: 15 residues. Trimming took 4 bases from V and 9 from J; bases not matched to a gene: 9. Per the germline V gene, CDR1 is SGHRS and CDR2 is YFSETQ. CDR3 DNA: TGCGCCAGCAGCCCGGGACAGGTCCTAGTTTCACCCCTCCACTTT. Its protein is CASSPGQVLVSPLHF.

This sequence joins TRBV7-9 and TRBJ1-6; 8 nucleotides align to TRBD1. After removal of 5 bases from V and 7 bases from J, the junction contained 10 bases not matched to a gene. Germline V gene lookup returns CDR1 SEHNR and CDR2 FQNEAQ (reference sequence). The CDR3 spans 16 residues. In nucleotides, the CDR3 is TGTGCCAGCAGCCCGAGTCAGGGGGCGTCGAATTCACCCCTCCACTTT. Translated: CASSPSQGASNSPLHF.

CDR3: CASSAAFDRDYGYTF. The CDR3 coding sequence is TGTGCCAGCAGTGCCGCCTTCGACAGGGACTATGGCTACACCTTC. This sequence joins TRBV28 and TRBJ1-2, with TRBD1 matching 7 bases. The length of the CDR3 is 15 residues. Germline-derived CDR1 and CDR2 are MDHEN and SYDVKM. V trimming: 5 bases; J trimming: 3 bases; junction bases outside the gene matches: 9.

This clone showed up just once. The chain couples TRBV30 to TRBJ1-1; no clear D. The CDR3 spans 13 residues. CDR1 is GTSNPN, CDR2 SVGIG, per germline (reference sequence). The ends were cut back, 2 bases at V and 1 base at J, with 8 bases in the middle. The CDR3 DNA reads as TGTGCCTGGAGTCCCCTCGGGAACACTGAAGCTTTCTTT. This gives the protein CAWSPLGNTEAFF.

The rearrangement links TRBV18 to TRBJ1-5; D may be TRBD1 (5 bases). Germline values: CDR1 KGHSH, CDR2 LQKENI. This CDR3 has 14 amino acids. V lost 2 bases, J lost 2 bases, and 7 bases lay in between. Written as DNA, the CDR3 is TGTGCCAGCTCACCAGAGACAGGCAATCAGCCCCAGCATTTT. This translates into CASSPETGNQPQHF. The variable domain in full, with the rest retrieved from reference TRBV18 and TRBJ1-5, is NAGVMQNPRHLVRRRGQEARLRCSPMKGHSHVYWYRQLPEEGLKFMVYLQKENIIDESGMPKERFSAEFPKEGPSILRIQQVVRGDSAAYFCASSPETGNQPQHFGDGTRLSIL.

This rearrangement joins TRBV5-5 to TRBJ1-3; TRBD1 is a possible D gene (6 bases). CDR1 is SGHKS, CDR2 YYEKEE, per germline (reference sequence). V lost 4 bases and J 0 bases, leaving 17 bases between the germline ends. The CDR3 spans 17 residues. The CDR3, as DNA: TGTGCCAGCAGCCCCCCGGGGGGCGCCAACTCTGGAAACACCATATATTTT. Protein: CASSPPGGANSGNTIYF.

V is TRBV5-1 and J is TRBJ1-2; D is perhaps TRBD1 (6 bases). CDR3 length: 14 amino acids. Germline CDR1 is SGHRS and CDR2 is YFSETQ. Trimming stripped 2 bases from V and 1 base from J, with 9 bases between. CDR3 residues: CASSFPDSNYGYTF. CDR3 nucleotide sequence: TGCGCCAGCAGCTTTCCGGACAGTAACTATGGCTACACCTTC.